Sequencing of this TCR beta chain was carried out in a study of cytomegalovirus exposure and HLA in healthy donors (dated 2017 in TCRdb). Regarding the complete study: An earlier analysis of roughly 500 of the donors reported approximately 280 Gb of sequence data and roughly 120 million unique TCR beta sequences obtained from approximately 180 million T cells. Roughly 300 gigabases of sequencing data and some 85 million unique TCR sequences were included in an early release covering roughly 600 HLA-typed donors. The genetic ancestry cluster associated with self-reported Caucasian donors included approximately 85% of the 350 to 500 genotyped donors. The study was designed to test whether signatures of past pathogen exposure could be identified by cataloging public T cell receptors. The T cell repertoires of several hundred subjects were profiled by immunosequencing and related to cytomegalovirus serostatus. Besides the first cohort of under 700 subjects, a separate validation cohort made up of over 100 different subjects was used. To predict cytomegalovirus infection status, the study combined high-throughput TCR immunosequencing, statistical association of individual TCRs with disease status, and machine learning. In a later analysis, previously published TCR beta repertoires from 500 to 750 donors were re-analyzed and high-resolution HLA genotyping was added so that TCR occurrence patterns could be studied. In the later analysis, no new phenotypic data were used to find candidate immune exposures; instead, reliance was placed on TCR beta sequences and their occurrence across donors. To decide whether each TCR beta V gene segment behaved as functional or pseudogenic, an earlier analysis of some 570 of the donors relied on high-throughput TCR beta sequencing. Donor age, sex, ethnicity and CMV serostatus were compiled alongside the repertoire data. A later genetic analysis used genome-wide SNP genotypes for about 65% of the 666 donors, treating that subset as a discovery cohort. Every repertoire in the discovery cohort had been generated on one and the same sequencing platform. HLA typing covered class I and class II loci at four-digit resolution. The number of donors typed differed by locus, with 629-630 for A, B, C, DRB1 and DQB1, more than 500 for DQA1, 600 to 610 for DPA1, and approximately 470 for DPB1. Several DR-DQ haplotypes were handled as single units for association and clustering, since linkage in the cohort was strong. Among under 450 genotyped donors of the cohort, an average of approximately 240,000 unique TCR beta nucleotide sequences were sequenced per donor, around a sixth of them non-productive.

Libraries were built with the immunoSEQ multiplex PCR assay. The multiplex PCR relied on a mix of 60 forward primers for TCR Vbeta segments and 13 reverse primers for TCR Jbeta segments. A multiplex PCR assay on genomic DNA amplified the CDR3 region of rearranged TCR beta genes. Amplified TCR beta libraries were sequenced as 87-base-pair reads on the Illumina HiSeq System. The paper's data handling went like this. In a later analysis, 70 million to 95 million unique TCR beta chains were counted across the 500 to 850 repertoires, and approximately 9.9 million of these chains were shared by at least two donors. A nearest-neighbor algorithm error-corrected the raw reads and collapsed the reads into unique sequences, merging closely related sequences to remove PCR and sequencing errors. CDR3 sequences were aligned to IMGT reference sequences to assign V, D and J gene segments. For a sequence to be retained, a match of at least six nucleotides to both a V gene segment and a J gene segment was required. Rearrangements were called productive when the CDR3 lacked stop codons and stayed in frame with V and J; all others were non-productive. Following IMGT convention, CDR3 was defined as the stretch from the second conserved V-encoded cysteine to the conserved J-encoded phenylalanine. The earlier analysis of about 610 of the donors excluded sequences that lacked an unambiguous match to a single V gene segment. In an earlier analysis of 587 of the donors, a V segment was called functional when productive rearrangements were above 56.7%, and segregating when the standard deviation between donors exceeded 5%. A statistical classification framework was built for diagnosing cytomegalovirus status from the catalog of TCR beta chain sequences. V and J gene assignment, in a later analysis, came from comparing TCR nucleotide sequences with IMGT/GENE-DB human TR gene sequences. A later analysis assigned CDR3 sequences and most-parsimonious VDJ recombination scenarios with the TCRdist pipeline. In a later analysis, each TCR beta chain was defined by its CDR3 amino acid sequence together with its V-gene family, and reads lacking a unique V-gene family were excluded. As a way to deal with suspected cross-contamination and a sequencing artifact, a later analysis dropped more than 500 nucleotide sequences that were highly shared and had low generation probability. For each public chain, a later analysis derived a clonal expansion index from normalized ranks of inferred template counts within each repertoire. In a later analysis, generation probabilities were computed with a VDJ recombination model fitted to out-of-frame rearrangements, and the resulting probabilities were checked against IGoR. Hypergeometric tests were used in a later analysis to score TCR-TCR, TCR-HLA and TCR-CMV co-occurrence, with a repertoire-size bias correction applied to the TCR pairs. In a later analysis, false discovery rates were estimated by permuting HLA or CMV assignments 20 times. In a later analysis, co-occurring TCRs were grouped using DBSCAN, with TCRdist sequence similarity added in when clustering inside HLA-allele-positive subsets. Repertoires with fewer than 30,000 or more than 120,000 public chains were left out of co-occurrence clustering, as were five repertoires with anomalous nucleotide sharing. As stored in TCRdb, this immuneACCESS dataset retains in-frame rearrangements with V and J assigned. A fraction of the clones does not appear; measured against another copy, unresolved V genes explain less than half of the discrepancy, and the remainder lacks a known reason. V, J and clone size are taken as reported in that table, and D and trimming were inferred from the DNA itself. Here the sample has some 130,000 clones; roughly 80% occur a single time. Around 3.1% of the sample is held by the ten biggest clonotypes.

This clone was seen many times. There is no known antigen for this receptor. Base quality data are lacking; no much larger clone is found one base away. Broad study findings and their caveats: A further reported finding was that TCR beta sequences accurately predicted the HLA-A and HLA-B alleles for most subjects in the first cohort. A few of the identified cytomegalovirus-associated TCR beta chains were confirmed in vitro to be specific for cytomegalovirus antigens. When HLA alleles, especially DR and DQ, strongly co-occurred, TCR associations were difficult to assign to individual alleles. Because the 87-base-pair reads could not distinguish some IMGT-functional V segments, including TRBV6-2 and TRBV6-3, those segments were excluded. In a later analysis, most CMV-associated TCR beta chains were found to appear HLA-restricted, with HLA associations seemingly driven largely by CMV exposure. V-gene and J-gene trimming of TCR beta chains was associated with a missense DCLRE1C variant in a later genetic analysis, and the association was replicated in an independent cohort. A group of highly shared sequence variants was considered likely to be a technical artifact of the sequencing pipeline. Several of the top co-occurrence clusters appeared to be linked to parvovirus B19, influenza, CMV and Epstein-Barr virus, according to a later analysis. A later analysis found that TCR association rates varied across HLA loci, with DRB1 alleles showing the most associated TCRs and HLA-C alleles the fewest. Specific HLA alleles were associated with 18,000 or so TCR beta sequences at a false discovery rate of 0.05 in a later analysis. For the cohort, immune exposure information was limited to CMV serostatus. Correlated functional status among segregating V segments might reflect linkage disequilibrium, but an unknown experimental factor could not be ruled out. Because some donors lacked HLA typing at each locus, the association tests relied only on the typed subset. Broadly in line with IMGT annotations, most TCR beta V segments showed up in productive rearrangements about 90% or about 30% of the time in an earlier analysis of approximately 600 of the donors. Because counts were too low, some 17 rarely observed V segments, including chromosome 9 orphons, were excluded from the earlier analysis of roughly 580 of the donors. Compared with equally common non-associated chains, HLA-associated TCR beta chains in a later analysis were more clonally expanded and had lower generation probabilities. In a later genetic analysis, fewer N-insertions in productive TCRs were reported among donors in an Asian-associated ancestry cluster than the 666-donor mean. According to the authors, the approach could potentially be generalized to other disease states and immunological phenotypes. The classifier was reported to diagnose cytomegalovirus status with high specificity and sensitivity in both the original and validation cohorts. Sequencing depth was assumed to be roughly uniform across donors in the presence/absence analyses, though that assumption may not hold. This cohort had only TCR beta chains sequenced, and the lack of alpha or paired-chain data limited which features could be detected. Across donors, most TCR sequences were observed very rarely, whereas some public TCRs were present in many individuals. In the study, roughly 160 TCR beta chains were listed as associated with cytomegalovirus.

The cohort comprised around 690 healthy bone marrow donors. At the time of sampling, every cohort member was nominally healthy, though immune exposures that went unrecorded were likely present. The donor tested CMV seronegative and was one of the 352 seronegative cohort members. Every donor gave a peripheral blood sample, and the peripheral blood mononuclear cells from that sample were used for TCR beta sequencing. The Qiagen DNeasy Blood Extraction Kit was used to extract genomic DNA from the blood cell samples. V is shortened by 4 bases, J by 8 bases, and the region joining them spans 11 bases. The germline V gene specifies MGHRA as CDR1 and YSYEKL as CDR2. The CDR3 runs 13 residues from the cysteine to the phenylalanine. The sequence is cut down to CDR3 DNA, 39 bases in frame from base 1.

The sample was PBMCs. The TCR was taken from a man between 40 and 49 years old in good health and CMV-seronegative. Here the chain combines TRBV4-1 and TRBJ1-4, with no D gene named confidently. Read as DNA, the sequence is TGCGCCAGCAGCCTGAGAGGTCCGGAAAAACTGTTTTTT. Protein translation: CASSLRGPEKLFF.